Sequencing of this TCR beta chain was carried out in a study of shared clonotypes between healthy human individuals. Whole-study results and caveats: There were few donors, and this limited the genetic and exposure-history diversity represented.

The table came from immunoSEQ multiplex PCR; TCRdb's copy has only in-frame clones and leaves some out. The sample has about 1 million clones; approximately 70% are singletons. A note on this clone: Its antigen remains unknown.

Trimming at V came to 4 bases and at J to 0 bases, leaving 6 bases not matched to a gene. The CDR3 length is 15 residues. Germline V gene lookup returns CDR1 GTSNPN and CDR2 SVGIG (reference sequence). V gene TRBV30 combines with J gene TRBJ2-1; the match to TRBD2 covers 7 bases. What was sequenced was memory CD4+ T cells sorted from blood. The subset here: CD45RA-negative fraction. The sequence derives from a man between 18 and 35 years old in good health. The CDR3 sequence: CAWTSGGGSYNEQFF. CDR3 nucleotide sequence: TGTGCCTGGACCAGCGGCGGGGGCTCCTACAATGAGCAGTTCTTC. Supplemented by reference TRBV30 and TRBJ2-1, the full variable domain reads SQTIHQWPATLVQPVGSPLSLECTVEGTSNPNLYWYRQAAGRGLQLLFYSVGIGQISSEVPQNLSASRPQDRQFILSSKKLLLSDSGFYLCAWTSGGGSYNEQFFGPGTRLTVL.